These 9 T cell receptor beta chains were all obtained from the same sample, sequenced in a study of CD8 T cells in ankylosing spondylitis. TCRdb re-called the 5' RACE reads with MiXCR, one entry per CDR3 protein. The sample yields approximately 200,000 distinct CDR3 sequences, around 13% seen once. Sequencing was done on a sample of blood, either unsorted or a sorted T cell fraction (not recorded which). These receptors were collected from a male donor with ankylosing spondylitis or in good health (not recorded which).

This clonotype was counted between two and nine times. The chain uses TRBV10-2 and TRBJ1-4, with TRBD1 identical over 9 bases. With 0 bases clipped from V and 7 bases from J, the junction kept 6 bases outside the gene matches. CDR1 and CDR2 from the germline V gene are WSHSY and SAAADI. CDR3 length: 16 residues. Here the CDR3 DNA reads TGCGCCAGCAGTGAGTCTCCGGGACAGGGAAGTGAAAAACTGTTTTTT. Amino acid sequence: CASSESPGQGSEKLFF.

CDR3 in DNA: TGTGCCAGCAGCAATCCGGGACAGGGATCCTATGGCTACACCTTC. This sequence encodes CASSNPGQGSYGYTF. The chain links TRBV27 to TRBJ1-2; 9 nucleotides align to TRBD1. Per germline, CDR1 MNHEY and CDR2 SMNVEV (reference sequence). This CDR3 region has 15 residues. V trimming: 6 bases; J trimming: 4 bases; junction bases outside the gene matches: 9.

The chain carries TRBV6-5 and TRBJ2-7; tentative D call: TRBD1 (5 bases). CDR1 is MNHEY and CDR2 is SVGAGI in the germline V gene. V dropped 2 bases and J dropped 10 bases, with 9 bases sitting between them. CDR3 length: 11 residues. The CDR3 sequence is CASSYSRVQYF. DNA of the CDR3: TGTGCCAGCAGTTACAGCAGGGTTCAGTACTTC.

This clonotype was detected ten times or more. This sequence may be a read error, since a much larger clone differs from it by one base. The chain links TRBV20-1 to TRBJ1-1; 9 positions match TRBD1. The trim removed 5 bases at V and 3 bases at J, leaving 1 base unmatched. Germline V gene data show CDR1 as DFQATT and CDR2 as SNEGSKA (reference sequence). There are 12 residues in the CDR3. CDR3 in amino acids: CSAWTGDTEAFF. The CDR3 nucleotides are TGCAGTGCTTGGACAGGGGACACTGAAGCTTTCTTT.

This clonotype was counted a few times. J is TRBJ1-1 and V is TRBV4-1; D remains ambiguous. This CDR3 comprises 12 residues. Germline CDR1 and CDR2: MGHRA and YSYEKL. V was clipped by 3 bases and J by 7 bases, with 9 bases between them. The CDR3 protein is CASSHMDGEAFF. The CDR3 nucleotides read TGCGCCAGCAGCCACATGGACGGTGAAGCTTTCTTT.

The V and J genes are TRBV5-6 and TRBJ2-3; tentatively, D is TRBD1 or TRBD2 (6 bases each). The CDR3 contains 16 residues. Between the trimmed V and J ends, which lost 0 bases and 3 bases, there was a span of 14 bases. Germline loops: CDR1 SGHDT, CDR2 YYEEEE. The CDR3 loop is CASSLAGGGRTDTQYF. DNA of the CDR3: TGTGCCAGCAGCTTGGCCGGAGGGGGGCGAACAGATACGCAGTATTTT.

This clonotype was observed a handful of times. The V and J genes are TRBV11-1 and TRBJ2-1; D not resolved. The CDR3 is 13 residues long. V was shortened by 5 bases and J by 9 bases, with 14 bases between the two germline ends. Germline loops: CDR1 SGHAT, CDR2 FQDESV (reference sequence). Written as DNA, the CDR3 is TGTGCCAGCAGCCCACCCGGTCGGCCTGAGCAGTTCTTC. Protein: CASSPPGRPEQFF.

This clonotype was seen a few times. This rearrangement joins TRBV29-1 to TRBJ1-1; tentative D call: TRBD1 (5 bases). Germline V CDR1 and CDR2: SQVTM, ANQGSEA. The CDR3 covers 12 residues. V lost 1 base to trimming and J lost 8 bases, with 11 bases between them. CDR3 amino acids: CSVEAAGNEAFF. For the CDR3, the DNA is TGCAGCGTTGAAGCGGCAGGGAACGAAGCTTTCTTT.

This clonotype was found a few times. The genes are TRBV19 and TRBJ2-7, with a weak D call TRBD1 (5 bases). CDR1 LNHDA and CDR2 SQIVND come from the germline V gene (reference sequence). Trimming took off 0 bases at V and 7 bases at J, with 16 bases between the two ends. The CDR3 covers 15 residues. CDR3 DNA: TGTGCCAGTAGTATAGAATCCGAAGGGGCGCGGGAGCAGTACTTC. Its protein is CASSIESEGAREQYF.